These 23 T cell receptor beta chains came from one sample sequenced in a study of blood T cell repertoires in COVID-19. Libraries were prepared by immunoSEQ multiplex PCR; TCRdb keeps only in-frame clonotypes and omits some of them. Of about 95,000 clones listed, over 75% are singletons. The material sequenced was peripheral blood. These receptors originate from a human donor in a cohort sampled during active COVID-19.

A single count supports this clone. This rearrangement joins TRBV7-2 to TRBJ1-5, with 8 bases identical to TRBD1. The ends lost 5 bases at V and 0 bases at J; junction bases unmatched: 6. The germline gives CDR1 SGHTA, CDR2 FQGNSA. The CDR3 is 16 residues long. The CDR3 DNA is TGTGCCAGCAGCATGGGACAGGCCTATAGCAATCAGCCCCAGCATTTT. This encodes CASSMGQAYSNQPQHF. The whole variable domain, remainder taken from reference TRBV7-2 and TRBJ1-5, is GAGVSQSPSNKVTEKGKDVELRCDPISGHTALYWYRQSLGQGLEFLIYFQGNSAPDKSGLPSDRFSAERTGGSVSTLTIQRTQQEDSAVYLCASSMGQAYSNQPQHFGDGTRLSIL.

The chain carries TRBV3-1 (or the pseudogene TRBV3-2) and TRBJ2-1, with 7 bases identical to TRBD1. The length of the CDR3 is 14 residues. The ends lost 4 bases at V and 10 bases at J; junction bases unmatched: 10. CDR1 LGHDT and CDR2 YNNKEL come from the germline V gene (reference sequence). The CDR3 DNA is TGTGCCAGCAGCCCGCTGGACAGGTCAAGAGAGCAGTTCTTC. Its translation: CASSPLDRSREQFF.

The CDR3 DNA reads TGCGCCAGCAGCTTGGGTGCGGGTCTGAAAGAGACCCAGTACTTC. Residues: CASSLGAGLKETQYF. This rearrangement joins TRBV5-1 to TRBJ2-5; possible D gene TRBD2, 5 bases. This CDR3 spans 15 amino acids. Germline V CDR1 and CDR2: SGHRS, YFSETQ. V lost 0 bases, J lost 3 bases, and 12 bases lay in between.

The V gene is TRBV5-8, the J gene TRBJ2-2; D possibly corresponds to TRBD1 (5 bases). The CDR3 has 15 amino acids. V was cut by 9 bases and J by 1 base, with 16 bases left in between. The germline CDR1 and CDR2 sequences are SGHTS and YDEGEE. In DNA, the CDR3 is TGTGCCACCTTCTATAGGGGCCGGAACACCGGGGAGCTGTTTTTT. This gives the protein CATFYRGRNTGELFF.

The rearrangement links TRBV19 to TRBJ1-5; 8 bases fit TRBD1. V trimming: 5 bases; J trimming: 0 bases; junction bases outside the gene matches: 6. The CDR3 consists of 16 residues. The germline V gene encodes CDR1 LNHDA and CDR2 SQIVND (reference sequence). DNA of the CDR3: TGTGCCAGTAGTCCGAGACAGGGGAATAGCAATCAGCCCCAGCATTTT. Its protein is CASSPRQGNSNQPQHF.

The rearrangement uses TRBV5-1 and TRBJ1-1; 8 nucleotides line up with TRBD1. Germline lookup yields CDR1 SGHRS and CDR2 YFSETQ. The CDR3 sequence is 14 residues long. The V gene end was trimmed by 5 bases and the J gene end by 1 base; junction bases not matched to a gene: 4. The chain's CDR3 is CASRAGTGNTEAFF. For the CDR3, the DNA is TGCGCCAGCAGGGCCGGGACAGGGAACACTGAAGCTTTCTTT.

This chain joins TRBV3-1 (or the pseudogene TRBV3-2) and TRBJ1-6; 8 bases fit TRBD1. Germline trimming cut 3 bases from V and 7 bases from J; bases unmatched to any gene: 5. The CDR3 covers 15 residues. Germline CDR1 is LGHDT and CDR2 is YNNKEL (reference sequence). The chain's CDR3 is CASSHITGGNSPLHF. In DNA form, the CDR3 reads TGTGCCAGCAGCCATATCACAGGGGGGAATTCACCCCTCCACTTT.

A single count supports this clone. The chain employs TRBV25-1 and TRBJ1-5; D possibly corresponds to TRBD1 (5 bases). The V end lost 2 bases, the J end lost 1 base, and 9 bases lay between the germline ends. CDR1 is MGHDK and CDR2 is SYGVNS in the germline V gene. The CDR3 extends over 15 amino acids. The CDR3 reads CASSESRGSNQPQHF. CDR3 nucleotide sequence: TGTGCCAGCAGTGAAAGCCGGGGGAGCAATCAGCCCCAGCATTTT.

This clone was counted once. The rearrangement uses TRBV6-2 or TRBV6-3 and TRBJ2-7; D remains unclear. The CDR3 is made up of 14 amino acids. CDR1 and CDR2 (germline): MNHEY, SVGEGT. The V end lost 0 bases, the J end lost 0 bases, and 6 bases lay between the germline ends. The CDR3 here is CASSYSHASYEQYF. CDR3 nucleotides: TGTGCCAGCAGTTACTCACACGCCTCCTACGAGCAGTACTTC.

The chain carries TRBV7-2 and TRBJ1-6, with a possible D match to TRBD1 (6 bases). The V end lost 3 bases, the J end lost 9 bases, and 12 bases lay between the germline ends. The CDR3 sequence is 14 residues long. CDR1 and CDR2 from the germline V gene are SGHTA and FQGNSA. CDR3 protein: CASSLYRDGSPLHF. The CDR3 DNA reads TGTGCCAGCAGCTTGTACAGGGACGGTTCACCCCTCCACTTT.

The chain has TRBV7-2 and TRBJ2-7; 7 positions agree with TRBD1. The CDR3 length is 13 residues. CDR1 SGHTA and CDR2 FQGNSA come from the germline V gene. V lost 4 bases and J lost 4; bases outside the gene matches: 4. The CDR3 reads CASSSDRFYEQYF. The DNA of the CDR3 is TGTGCCAGCAGCTCGGACAGGTTTTACGAGCAGTACTTC.

This chain connects TRBV6-6 to TRBJ2-1, with TRBD2 matching 7 bases. The CDR3 is 13 residues long. Per germline, CDR1 MNHNY and CDR2 SVGAGI (reference sequence). With V trimmed by 2 bases and J by 12 bases, 7 bases remained unmatched. The CDR3 here is CASSYEGLNLQFF. CDR3 bases: TGTGCCAGCAGTTACGAGGGACTAAACCTGCAGTTCTTC.

The chain recombines TRBV6-5 with TRBJ2-7; D is possibly TRBD1 (5 bases). Germline CDR1 and CDR2: MNHEY and SVGAGI. V was cut by 2 bases and J by 4 bases, with 9 bases left in between. CDR3 length equals 13 residues. This chain's CDR3 is CASSYGAPYEQYF. The DNA for the CDR3 is TGTGCCAGCAGTTACGGGGCTCCATACGAGCAGTACTTC.

V gene TRBV27 combines with J gene TRBJ1-2; 9 bases align to TRBD1. CDR3 length: 14 amino acids. Germline assignment: CDR1 MNHEY and CDR2 SMNVEV (reference sequence). The V and J ends lost 5 bases and 7 bases, in that order; junction bases with no gene match: 8. Here the CDR3 reads CASSLRTGVIGYTF. The CDR3 region has the DNA TGTGCCAGCAGTCTCCGGACAGGGGTCATTGGCTACACCTTC.

V gene TRBV6-5 combines with J gene TRBJ2-7; TRBD1 aligns across 9 bases. V gave up 5 bases and J gave up 5 bases; unmatched junction bases: 7. Germline CDR1 MNHEY, CDR2 SVGAGI. The CDR3 is 14 residues long. CDR3 protein: CASSQTGGAHEQYF. CDR3 in DNA: TGTGCCAGCAGTCAGACAGGGGGAGCGCACGAGCAGTACTTC.

This chain uses TRBV7-2 with TRBJ2-5, with 9 bases identical to TRBD2. Germline V lookup: CDR1 SGHTA, CDR2 FQGNSA. CDR3 length: 15 residues. The V and J ends lost 1 base and 3 bases, in that order; junction bases with no gene match: 3. The CDR3 protein is CASSLGRLAEETQYF. In DNA, the CDR3 is TGTGCCAGCAGCTTAGGCCGACTAGCGGAAGAGACCCAGTACTTC.

The rearrangement uses TRBV19 and TRBJ1-1; 7 bases agree with TRBD1. The CDR3 spans 14 residues. The germline CDR1 and CDR2 sequences are LNHDA and SQIVND (reference sequence). The J segment lost 1 base and the V segment lost 7 bases, leaving 6 bases of the junction unmatched. CDR3 in DNA: TGTGCCAGTATGGGAGGACAGGCGAACACTGAAGCTTTCTTT. Its translation is CASMGGQANTEAFF.

The rearrangement uses TRBV30 and TRBJ1-5, with D unclear. CDR3 length: 14 residues. Germline V gene lookup returns CDR1 GTSNPN and CDR2 SVGIG (reference sequence). Deletions cut 3 bases from V and 1 base from J, with 10 bases between. CDR3 loop: CAWRSRGSNQPQHF. The CDR3 bases are TGTGCCTGGAGAAGTAGAGGGAGCAATCAGCCCCAGCATTTT.

The genes are TRBV28 and TRBJ1-2; 9 positions agree with TRBD1. This CDR3 spans 15 amino acids. Trimming removed 5 bases from V and 4 bases from J; junction bases left unmatched: 8. From germline, CDR1 is MDHEN and CDR2 SYDVKM. The CDR3 bases are TGTGCCAGCAGTCCACCGGGACAGGGCCTCTATGGCTACACCTTC. Its translation: CASSPPGQGLYGYTF.

This clone was seen a few times. The rearrangement links TRBV29-1 to TRBJ2-1; perhaps TRBD2 as D (6 bases). The V gene's germline CDR1 is SQVTM and CDR2 ANQGSEA. The CDR3 runs to 15 residues. The ends were cut back, 3 bases at V and 7 bases at J, with 19 bases in the middle. The CDR3 DNA is TGCAGCGTTGACCTTAGGGACTCTTTATATAATGAGCAGTTCTTC. Its protein is CSVDLRDSLYNEQFF.

The gene calls are TRBV7-2 and TRBJ1-1; perhaps TRBD1 as D (6 bases). V was pared by 1 base and J by 6 bases, with 12 bases between. The CDR3 is 14 amino acids. Germline CDR1 reads SGHTA; CDR2 reads FQGNSA. DNA of the CDR3: TGTGCCAGCAGCTTAGGGTTAGGGGGACCTGAAGCTTTCTTT. Amino acids: CASSLGLGGPEAFF.

The rearrangement uses TRBV28 and TRBJ2-7, with D hard to call. Germline lookup yields CDR1 MDHEN and CDR2 SYDVKM. V was pared by 1 base and J by 1 base, with 2 bases between. The CDR3 has 12 residues. This CDR3 reads CASSLSSYEQYF. The DNA of the CDR3 is TGTGCCAGCAGTTTATCTTCCTACGAGCAGTACTTC.

The gene calls are TRBV3-1 (or the pseudogene TRBV3-2) and TRBJ1-4; D is perhaps TRBD1 (6 bases). This CDR3 is 16 amino acids long. Germline V gives CDR1 LGHDT, CDR2 YNNKEL (reference sequence). V lost 1 base and J lost 7, with 16 bases in between. The CDR3 sequence: CASSQVQGLGGEKLFF. The CDR3 nucleotides are TGTGCCAGCAGCCAAGTCCAAGGCCTAGGGGGTGAAAAACTGTTTTTT.